The subject of this entry is one T cell receptor (beta chain). Its antigen is currently unknown. The junction does not match germline at one end; this may be a read error. Unique molecular identifiers were incorporated when the TCRbeta library was constructed. MiXCR, applied by TCRdb to the PCR reads, yields one record per CDR3 protein. The sample includes hundreds of thousands of distinct CDR3 sequences, around 7.5% of them seen just once. This CDR3 spans 14 amino acids. The data originate from a study of T-cell reconstitution after alpha-beta-depleted transplantation in children. Overall study findings and caveats: By about two months after transplant, alpha-beta T cells reportedly arose from several hundred graft clones that had expanded. Recipient T cells and thymic progenitors that survived were the source of the high TCRbeta diversity seen at day 60 in some patients. From newly produced T cells came most of the T-cell counts and diversity one year after transplant.

The chain has TRBV12-3 or TRBV12-4 and TRBJ2-7; TRBD2 matches 7 bases. The sequence came from a male patient aged 5 to 17 who had a stem cell transplant for acute lymphoblastic leukemia, so the T cells may come from the graft donor. Material: PBMCs, mostly from graft donor cells, obtained 180 days after TCRalphabeta/CD19-depleted stem cell transplant. The CDR3 coding sequence is TGTGCCAGCACCCGGACGGGAGGTTCCTACGAGCGGTACTTC. It yields the protein CASTRTGGSYERYF.